Listed here are 30 T cell receptor beta chains from one sample, sequenced in a study of T cell repertoires in cytomegalovirus infection. TCRdb itself ran the reads through MiXCR, one entry per CDR3 protein. The sample yields about 400,000 distinct CDR3 sequences, approximately 18% seen once. The sample taken for sequencing was PBMCs. The receptors here all came from a human donor in good health (CMV status not recorded). Some clones in this sample may be carry-over from other donors' samples.

This clonotype was detected many times. The chain links TRBV7-2 to TRBJ2-2; maybe TRBD1 (5 bases). The CDR3 is 17 residues long. Trimming shortened V by 0 bases and J by 6 bases, and 17 bases separated the two germline ends. Germline lookup yields CDR1 SGHTA and CDR2 FQGNSA. The chain's CDR3 is CASSLAGGRVRSGELFF. CDR3 DNA: TGTGCCAGCAGCTTAGCTGGTGGCAGGGTTCGTTCCGGGGAGCTGTTTTTT.

This clonotype came up many times. The chain is built from TRBV7-2 and TRBJ1-6; D ambiguous. The CDR3 loop spans 14 amino acids. Germline CDR1 and CDR2: SGHTA and FQGNSA. Trimming stripped 1 base from V and 7 bases from J, with 8 bases between. The CDR3 sequence is CASSLEGLNSPLHF. DNA for the CDR3: TGTGCCAGCAGCTTAGAGGGTCTCAATTCACCCCTCCACTTT.

The chain is built from TRBV6-5 and TRBJ2-1; TRBD2 matches at 12 bases. The CDR3 runs 15 residues. From germline, CDR1 is MNHEY and CDR2 SVGAGI. V shed 5 bases, J shed 9 bases, and the junction held 8 bases outside the gene matches. The chain's CDR3 is CASSDRLAGVAEQFF. CDR3 DNA sequence: TGTGCCAGCAGTGACCGACTAGCGGGAGTAGCTGAGCAGTTCTTC.

The gene calls are TRBV28 and TRBJ2-5, with 9 nucleotides matching TRBD1. V dropped 2 bases and J dropped 4; count of bases not matched to a gene: 5. Germline loops: CDR1 MDHEN, CDR2 SYDVKM. The CDR3 extends over 15 amino acids. CDR3 loop: CASSLITGGRETQYF. The DNA of the CDR3 is TGTGCCAGCAGTTTAATAACAGGGGGCAGAGAGACCCAGTACTTC. Variable domain in full (rest from reference TRBV28 and TRBJ2-5): DVKVTQSSRYLVKRTGEKVFLECVQDMDHENMFWYRQDPGLGLRLIYFSYDVKMKEKGDIPEGYSVSREKKERFSLILESASTNQTSMYLCASSLITGGRETQYFGPGTRLLVL.

This clonotype was picked up a small number of times. This chain connects TRBV2 to TRBJ1-5, with D maybe TRBD1 (5 bases). The V end lost 2 bases, the J end lost 6 bases, and 11 bases lay between the germline ends. CDR1 SNHLY and CDR2 FYNNEI come from the germline V gene. The CDR3 length is 14 residues. For the CDR3, the DNA is TGTGCCAGCAGTGAAAGTTTGGGGGGTCAGCCCCAGCATTTT. It encodes CASSESLGGQPQHF.

This clonotype was seen more than once but under ten times. The chain joins TRBV20-1 to TRBJ1-1; TRBD1 matches 8 bases. From germline, CDR1 is DFQATT and CDR2 SNEGSKA (reference sequence). The V segment lost 5 bases and the J segment 11 bases; nucleotides outside the gene matches: 10. The CDR3 spans 12 residues. The CDR3 protein is CSARRTGMGAFF. The DNA for the CDR3 is TGCAGTGCTCGAAGGACAGGGATGGGGGCTTTCTTT.

The gene calls are TRBV7-2 and TRBJ2-5; 15 bases fit TRBD2. Germline CDR1 is SGHTA and CDR2 is FQGNSA. The CDR3 is 19 residues long. V shed 1 base and J 3 bases; nucleotides not matched to a gene: 9. The CDR3: CASSLGRTSGGASKETQYF. For the CDR3, the DNA is TGTGCCAGCAGCTTAGGCAGGACTAGCGGGGGGGCCTCTAAAGAGACCCAGTACTTC.

V usage is TRBV28 and J usage is TRBJ1-2; 12 nucleotides line up with TRBD1. The V gene's germline CDR1 is MDHEN and CDR2 SYDVKM. There are 15 residues in the CDR3. J gave up 7 bases and V 4 bases, and 7 bases lay outside the gene matches. The CDR3 DNA sequence: TGTGCCAGCAGTTATGGGGACAGGGGGCGTCTTGGCTACACCTTC. Translating gives CASSYGDRGRLGYTF.

A few counts support this clonotype. This chain connects TRBV11-2 to TRBJ1-1; weak D call: TRBD1 (5 bases). This CDR3 spans 17 amino acids. V was shortened by 5 bases and J by 0 bases, with 19 bases between the two germline ends. In germline, CDR1 is SGHAT, CDR2 FQNNGV. For the CDR3, the DNA is TGTGCCAGCAGCCAAGGATTGGTGCCAGGGATGAACACTGAAGCTTTCTTT. It codes for CASSQGLVPGMNTEAFF.

Only a few counts were recorded for this clonotype. The chain joins TRBV20-1 to TRBJ2-5; D gene unclear. Trimming took 5 bases from V and 5 from J, leaving 15 bases between them. This CDR3 is built from 13 residues. Per the germline V gene, CDR1 is DFQATT and CDR2 is SNEGSKA (reference sequence). The CDR3 reads CSAWWAKAETQYF. CDR3 nucleotide sequence: TGCAGTGCTTGGTGGGCAAAAGCGGAGACCCAGTACTTC.

The sample holds many counts of this clonotype. This rearrangement joins TRBV6-1 to TRBJ2-7, with 7 positions matching TRBD1. V was clipped by 5 bases and J by 2 bases; unmatched bases: 15. Germline V gene data show CDR1 as MNHNS and CDR2 as SASEGT. This CDR3 region has 17 residues. The CDR3 DNA reads TGTGCCAGCAGTCCCGGGACAGCCTTACCGTCCCCCTACGAGCAGTACTTC. Translated, it gives CASSPGTALPSPYEQYF.

This clonotype was seen a few times. V is TRBV4-1 and J is TRBJ2-1, with TRBD1 matching over 7 bases. The V segment lost 2 bases and the J segment 0 bases; nucleotides outside the gene matches: 7. Germline-derived CDR1 and CDR2 are MGHRA and YSYEKL. The CDR3 contains 17 residues. CDR3 residues: CASSQPGQDRSYNEQFF. The CDR3 nucleotides are TGCGCCAGCAGCCAACCCGGACAGGATCGCTCCTACAATGAGCAGTTCTTC.

This clonotype was observed many times. The chain employs TRBV7-9 and TRBJ2-2; a possible D gene is TRBD1 (6 bases). V shed 5 bases and J shed 6 bases, with 10 bases lying between them. Looked up from germline, CDR1 is SEHNR and CDR2 is FQNEAQ (reference sequence). The CDR3 is made up of 13 amino acids. This chain's CDR3 is CASSAGQSGELFF. The CDR3 DNA sequence: TGTGCCAGCAGCGCCGGACAGTCCGGGGAGCTGTTTTTT.

In this sample, this clonotype turned up a few times. The chain employs TRBV5-1 and TRBJ2-7; D assignment may be TRBD1 or TRBD2 (5 bases each). CDR1 and CDR2 from the germline V gene are SGHRS and YFSETQ. This CDR3 spans 13 amino acids. V was pared by 2 bases and J by 3 bases, with 9 bases between. CDR3 DNA sequence: TGCGCCAGCAGCTTCGGGGCAGACTACGAGCAGTACTTC. This gives the protein CASSFGADYEQYF.

The chain couples TRBV6-5 to TRBJ1-1; no reliable D call. Trimming stripped 6 bases from V and 1 base from J, with 9 bases between. Looked up from germline, CDR1 is MNHEY and CDR2 is SVGAGI. CDR3 length: 13 residues. The DNA for the CDR3 is TGTGCCAGCAGGACCACAGCGAACACTGAAGCTTTCTTT. It is translated as CASRTTANTEAFF.

V is TRBV4-3 and J is TRBJ2-4; D call uncertain. Trimming removed 1 base at V and 3 bases at J, with 10 bases between. The CDR3 length is 15 residues. Germline CDR1 and CDR2: LGHNA and YSLEER. The CDR3, as DNA: TGCGCCAGCAGCCAAGTAGCAGCAGGCAAAAACATTCAGTACTTC. This encodes CASSQVAAGKNIQYF.

The chain has TRBV5-4 and TRBJ2-1, with D possibly being TRBD1 (6 bases). With 5 bases removed from V and 6 bases from J, the gap between germline ends came to 21 bases. CDR1 and CDR2 (germline): SGHNT, YYREEE (reference sequence). The CDR3 is 16 amino acids. CDR3 sequence (DNA): TGTGCCAGCAGATCGCGCGGTAGGACAGCTAGCAATGAGCAGTTCTTC. Its protein is CASRSRGRTASNEQFF.

A few counts support this clonotype. The V gene is TRBV5-1, the J gene TRBJ2-3, with a tentative D call TRBD2 (5 bases). Trimming stripped 5 bases from V and 4 bases from J, with 14 bases between. Germline loops: CDR1 SGHRS, CDR2 YFSETQ. The CDR3 covers 14 residues. CDR3 region: CASRSSVFADTQYF. The CDR3 nucleotides are TGCGCCAGCAGAAGTAGCGTCTTTGCAGATACGCAGTATTTT. Combining the CDR3 with reference TRBV5-1 and TRBJ2-3 gives the whole variable domain KAGVTQTPRYLIKTRGQQVTLSCSPISGHRSVSWYQQTPGQGLQFLFEYFSETQRNKGNFPGRFSGRQFSNSRSEMNVSTLELGDSALYLCASRSSVFADTQYFGPGTRLTVL.

In this sample, this clonotype turned up a few times. The chain couples TRBV7-2 to TRBJ2-3; a weak D match, TRBD2 (7 bases). The V end lost 4 bases, the J end lost 2 bases, and 19 bases lay between the germline ends. Germline V gene sequence: CDR1 SGHTA, CDR2 FQGNSA. The CDR3 covers 17 residues. CDR3 sequence reads: CASSSKGGRGNTDTQYF. The CDR3 DNA reads as TGTGCCAGCAGCTCAAAAGGGGGGAGGGGAAACACAGATACGCAGTATTTT.

This clonotype was recorded many times. The gene calls are TRBV5-4 and TRBJ1-1; D call uncertain. The CDR3 runs to 14 residues. With 4 bases removed from V and 1 base from J, the gap between germline ends came to 11 bases. Germline V lookup: CDR1 SGHNT, CDR2 YYREEE (reference sequence). CDR3 nucleotides: TGTGCCAGCAGCCGACTGGTGGGGAACACTGAAGCTTTCTTT. It yields the protein CASSRLVGNTEAFF.

This rearrangement joins TRBV20-1 to TRBJ2-3, with a tentative D call TRBD1 (6 bases). CDR3 length equals 13 residues. V was cut by 3 bases and J by 6 bases, with 13 bases left in between. CDR1 DFQATT and CDR2 SNEGSKA come from the germline V gene (reference sequence). DNA for the CDR3: TGCAGTGCTAGTTCTGGGGGCCTCGATACGCAGTATTTT. Encoded protein: CSASSGGLDTQYF.

This chain joins TRBV12-3 or TRBV12-4 and TRBJ2-5; 8 bases map to TRBD1. Germline trimming cut 4 bases from V and 4 bases from J; bases unmatched to any gene: 5. CDR3 size: 14 residues. The CDR3 reads CASSSGDRGETQYF. CDR3 DNA sequence: TGTGCCAGCAGTTCCGGTGACAGGGGAGAGACCCAGTACTTC.

Ten or more counts support this clonotype. V usage is TRBV7-2 and J usage is TRBJ2-3; D is unclear. Per the germline V gene, CDR1 is SGHTA and CDR2 is FQGNSA. This CDR3 contains 14 residues. With 10 bases removed from V and 0 bases from J, the gap between germline ends came to 14 bases. In DNA, the CDR3 is TGTGCCACCGGGCGTGGGCGGAGCACAGATACGCAGTATTTT. Protein sequence: CATGRGRSTDTQYF.

V gene TRBV20-1 combines with J gene TRBJ2-1; possible D gene TRBD2, 6 bases. CDR3 length equals 13 residues. Trimming cost V 6 bases and J 9 bases, with 18 bases left between them. Germline CDR1 DFQATT, CDR2 SNEGSKA (reference sequence). CDR3 coding DNA: TGCAGTGCCAACGGGGGACCCTTCGGTGAGCAGTTCTTC. It translates to CSANGGPFGEQFF.

In its sample, this clonotype was seen many times. The chain employs TRBV12-3 or TRBV12-4 and TRBJ2-7; D is unclear. V was shortened by 6 bases and J by 2 bases, with 14 bases between the two germline ends. CDR3 size: 14 residues. CDR3 residues: CASSRLRPAYEQYF. In DNA form, the CDR3 reads TGTGCCAGCAGCCGCCTGCGGCCCGCCTACGAGCAGTACTTC.

The chain joins TRBV4-3 to TRBJ1-4, with TRBD1 matching 11 bases. This CDR3 region has 16 residues. Germline loops: CDR1 LGHNA, CDR2 YSLEER. V was pared by 3 bases and J by 7 bases, with 7 bases of the junction left unmatched. The CDR3 sequence is CASSQEPGTGGEKLFF. Here the CDR3 DNA reads TGCGCCAGCAGCCAGGAGCCCGGGACAGGGGGTGAAAAACTGTTTTTT.

This rearrangement joins TRBV2 to TRBJ1-5; TRBD1 is a possible D gene (6 bases). The V gene's germline CDR1 is SNHLY and CDR2 FYNNEI. V lost 6 bases to trimming and J lost 0 bases, with 12 bases between them. This CDR3 has 15 amino acids. In nucleotides, the CDR3 is TGTGCCAGCAGGAGGACAGAAAATAGCAATCAGCCCCAGCATTTT. Encoded protein: CASRRTENSNQPQHF.

The chain combines TRBV12-3 or TRBV12-4 with TRBJ2-3; 9 bases are a match to TRBD1. J gave up 5 bases and V 7 bases, and 7 bases lay outside the gene matches. The CDR3 sequence is 14 residues long. The CDR3 here is CASKQQGAGDTQYF. The CDR3 DNA reads TGTGCCAGCAAACAACAGGGGGCTGGAGATACGCAGTATTTT.

The chain uses TRBV6-4 and TRBJ2-1; 10 bases are a match to TRBD2. The trim removed 5 bases at V and 7 bases at J, leaving 5 bases unmatched. CDR1 is MRHNA, CDR2 SNTAGT, per germline. The CDR3 loop spans 14 amino acids. This CDR3 reads CASSTSGVNNEQFF. For the CDR3, the DNA is TGTGCCAGCAGTACTAGCGGGGTTAATAATGAGCAGTTCTTC.

This clonotype was picked up a small number of times. This chain connects TRBV27 to TRBJ1-1; D not certain. The CDR3 covers 14 residues. Trimming removed 1 base at V and 1 base at J, with 7 bases between. The germline V gene encodes CDR1 MNHEY and CDR2 SMNVEV (reference sequence). The DNA of the CDR3 is TGTGCCAGCAGTTTATTTGCGGGGAACACTGAAGCTTTCTTT. The encoded protein is CASSLFAGNTEAFF.